This T cell receptor (beta chain) came from a study of cytomegalovirus exposure and HLA in healthy donors. Study-wide results and caveats: For most TCR beta V segments, an earlier analysis put the productive rate at about 87% or about 30% of the time. Later analysis identified a missense DCLRE1C variant that was linked to TCR beta V- and J-gene trimming. There were reportedly fewer N-insertions in an Asian-associated ancestry cluster than the roughly 680-donor mean, in a later analysis. Most TCR sequences proved rare, with some public TCRs found in many donors.

Germline trimming cut 5 bases from V and 3 bases from J; bases unmatched to any gene: 12. Germline assignment: CDR1 SQVTM and CDR2 ANQGSEA. CDR3 size: 16 residues. The PCR made use of 60 Vbeta and 13 Jbeta primers. Libraries were prepared by immunoSEQ multiplex PCR; TCRdb keeps only in-frame clonotypes and omits some of them. The profile shows about 200,000 clones, 70% to 80% of them singletons. Note on this clone: Its target is unknown.

This chain joins TRBV29-1 and TRBJ2-3; 9 bases match TRBD2. This receptor was taken from a male donor in good health and CMV-seropositive. The sample comprised PBMCs. The CDR3 sequence: CSVNRGGGRATDTQYF. Written as DNA, the CDR3 is TGCAGCGTTAATAGGGGAGGCGGGAGGGCGACAGATACGCAGTATTTT.